The clone carrying this TCR beta chain occurred once. This sample was taken from a study of shared clonotypes between healthy human individuals. The overall study: With ages of 18 to 49, the donors were two women and three men.

Germline CDR1 and CDR2: MNHEY and SMNVEV (reference sequence). This CDR3 spans 12 amino acids. Trimming took 6 bases from V and 9 from J; bases not matched to a gene: 7. Method: immunoSEQ multiplex PCR; TCRdb's copy keeps in-frame clones and lacks some. Of 1.5 million to 2.5 million clones detected, less than 95% appear once; the ten largest clones hold more than 0.9%. Naive CD8 populations comprised CD45RO-negative cells positively selected for CCR7, excluding terminally differentiated effector memory CD45RA+ cells. Donation came from healthy HIV-negative adults that had no recent acute infections or vaccinations.

The chain combines TRBV27 with TRBJ1-1; 7 bases map to TRBD1. The TCR sequence derives from a man younger than 35 in good health. Sequenced input: naive CD8+ T cells sorted from blood. The CDR3 here is CASRLGTAQAFF. As DNA, the CDR3 is TGTGCCAGCAGACTTGGGACAGCGCAAGCTTTCTTT.